A selection of T cell receptor beta chains follows, all from one sample in a study of blood T cells in healthy people across ages. Using its own MiXCR run on the 5' RACE reads, TCRdb lists one record per CDR3 protein. The sample has 600,000 to 1,000,000 distinct CDR3 sequences, roughly 50% seen once. Sequenced input: blood. All receptors come from a man younger than 45 in good health. CDR3s include the opening cysteine and the closing phenylalanine or tryptophan. Fields, in order: clone size, D gene, V gene, J gene, CDR3 DNA, CDR3 protein. D genes are given only for firm matches. For some rows the clone size is stated as once, few or many, or as a class when expanded; others skip it.

.	.	TRBV20-1	TRBJ2-7	TGCAGTGCTCCGACACCCCAAAGCTCCTACGAGCAGTACTTC	CSAPTPQSSYEQYF
.	TRBD1	TRBV6-2/TRBV6-3	TRBJ2-7	TGTGCCAGCAGCCGATCCTCGGGACAGGGCACCTACGAGCAGTACTTC	CASSRSSGQGTYEQYF
.	.	TRBV25-1	TRBJ2-3	TGTGCCAGCAGTAACAGGGACACAGATACGCAGTATTTT	CASSNRDTDTQYF
many	.	TRBV6-5	TRBJ2-1	TGTGCCAGCAGACCAGGGGGGTACAATGAGCAGTTCTTC	CASRPGGYNEQFF
few	.	TRBV15	TRBJ2-7	TGTGCCACCAGCAGAGATCAGGGGCAGATCTACGAGCAGTACTTC	CATSRDQGQIYEQYF
.	TRBD2	TRBV24-1	TRBJ2-7	TGTGCCACCAGCGCCGGGACTAGCGGAAACAATGAGCAGTACTTC	CATSAGTSGNNEQYF
.	.	TRBV20-1	TRBJ2-6	TGCGGTGCTACAATACAAGCTGGGGCCAACGTCCTGACTTTC	CGATIQAGANVLTF
.	.	TRBV13	TRBJ2-2	TGTGCCAGCAGCCCCCGGGACGGATTAAACACCGGGGAGCTGTTTTTT	CASSPRDGLNTGELFF
.	TRBD2	TRBV29-1	TRBJ2-7	TGCAGCGTCGGGACTAGCGGGGGCTACGAGCAGTACTTC	CSVGTSGGYEQYF
.	TRBD2	TRBV27	TRBJ2-7	TGTGCCAGCGGTATAAGCGGGGCCTACGAGCAGTACTTC	CASGISGAYEQYF
.	.	TRBV28	TRBJ2-7	TGTGCCAGCAGTTTGGAGGGATTTGCTACCTACGAGCAGTACTTC	CASSLEGFATYEQYF
few	TRBD2	TRBV5-1	TRBJ2-3	TGCGCCAGCAGCCCGACTAGCGGGGGTTACACAGATACGCAGTATTTT	CASSPTSGGYTDTQYF
.	.	TRBV7-2	TRBJ1-4	TGTGCCAGCAGCTTACGGGGTGCAACTAATGAAAAACTGTTTTTT	CASSLRGATNEKLFF
.	.	TRBV7-2	TRBJ2-1	TGTGCCAGCAGCTTAGCGACTAGTCAAGCCTACAATGAGCAGTTCTTC	CASSLATSQAYNEQFF
.	TRBD1	TRBV9	TRBJ2-2	TGTGCCAGCAGCGCACGCACGGGACAGGGATCTTCCGGGGAGCTGTTTTTT	CASSARTGQGSSGELFF
.	.	TRBV30	TRBJ1-1	TGTGCCTGGAGTGTAGATACTAGCTTTCAAGCTTTCTTT	CAWSVDTSFQAFF
.	.	TRBV29-1	TRBJ2-7	TGCAGCGTTCGGACTGATTCCTACGAGCAGTACTTC	CSVRTDSYEQYF
.	.	TRBV11-2	TRBJ2-3	TGTGCCAGCAGCTCGGGACTCAGAAAACTCACAGATACGCAGTATTTT	CASSSGLRKLTDTQYF
few	TRBD1	TRBV29-1	TRBJ1-1	TGCAGCGTTAGCAGGGGGCCTGAAGCTTTCTTT	CSVSRGPEAFF
.	.	TRBV11-1	TRBJ2-5	TGTGCCAGCAGCTTTGGCGGGACCCAAGAGACCCGGTACTTC	CASSFGGTQETRYF
.	TRBD1	TRBV9	TRBJ2-6	TGTGCCAGCAGCGGAGGACAGGGCTTCTCTGGGGCCAACGTCCTGACTTTC	CASSGGQGFSGANVLTF
.	TRBD1	TRBV7-9	TRBJ1-5	TGTGCCAGCAGCCGCGGACAGGGAGGGGGTCAGCCCCAGCATTTT	CASSRGQGGGQPQHF
.	.	TRBV7-9	TRBJ2-3	TGTGCCAGCAGCTTAGGCATTTTCTCCACAGATACGCAGTATTTT	CASSLGIFSTDTQYF
.	.	TRBV2	TRBJ2-5	TGTGCCAATACGGACACAGGTGGTATGGGGCAGTACTTC	CANTDTGGMGQYF
few	.	TRBV12-3/TRBV12-4	TRBJ1-1	TGTGCCAGCAGTGTCCCGGGACCCGGAGGAGCTTTCTTT	CASSVPGPGGAFF
.	.	TRBV5-5	TRBJ2-7	TGTGCCAGCACCTTAGATTACAACGAGCAGTACTTC	CASTLDYNEQYF
.	.	TRBV27	TRBJ2-7	TGTGCCAGCAGTCGCGGGACCTACTACGAGCAGTACTTC	CASSRGTYYEQYF